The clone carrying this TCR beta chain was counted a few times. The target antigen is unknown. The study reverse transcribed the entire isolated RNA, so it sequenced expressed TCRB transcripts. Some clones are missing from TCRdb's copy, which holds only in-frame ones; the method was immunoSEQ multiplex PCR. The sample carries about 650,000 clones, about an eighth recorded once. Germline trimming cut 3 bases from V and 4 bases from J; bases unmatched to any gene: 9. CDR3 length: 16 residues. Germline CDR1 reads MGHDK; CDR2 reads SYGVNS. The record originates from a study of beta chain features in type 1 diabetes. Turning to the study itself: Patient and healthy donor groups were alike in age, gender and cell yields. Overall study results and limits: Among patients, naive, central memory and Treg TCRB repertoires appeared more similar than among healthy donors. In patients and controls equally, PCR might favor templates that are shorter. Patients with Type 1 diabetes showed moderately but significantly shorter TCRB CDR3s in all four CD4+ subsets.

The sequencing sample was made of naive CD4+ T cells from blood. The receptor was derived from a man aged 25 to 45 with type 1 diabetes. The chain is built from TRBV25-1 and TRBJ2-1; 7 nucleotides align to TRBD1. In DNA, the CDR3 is TGTGCCAGCAGTGACCCAACCAGGGGGTCTTACAATGAGCAGTTCTTC. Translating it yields CASSDPTRGSYNEQFF.